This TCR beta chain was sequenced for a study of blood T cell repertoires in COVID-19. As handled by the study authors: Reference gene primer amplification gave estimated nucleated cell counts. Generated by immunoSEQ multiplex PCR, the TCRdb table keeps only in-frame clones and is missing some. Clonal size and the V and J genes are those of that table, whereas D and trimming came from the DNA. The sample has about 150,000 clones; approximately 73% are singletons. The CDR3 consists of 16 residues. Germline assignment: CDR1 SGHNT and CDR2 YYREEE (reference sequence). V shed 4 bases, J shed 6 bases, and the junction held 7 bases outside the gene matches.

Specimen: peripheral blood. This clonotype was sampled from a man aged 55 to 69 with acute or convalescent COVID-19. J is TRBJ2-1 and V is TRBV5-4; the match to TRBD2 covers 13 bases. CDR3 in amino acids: CASSPQLAGGPNEQFF. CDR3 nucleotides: TGTGCCAGCAGCCCCCAACTAGCGGGAGGGCCCAATGAGCAGTTCTTC.